The clone carrying this T cell receptor (beta chain) was picked up many times. This sample was taken from a study of early T cells in non-severe SARS-CoV-2 infection. CDR1 and CDR2 from the germline V gene are SNHLY and FYNNEI. CDR3 length: 12 amino acids. V lost 6 bases and J 1 base, leaving 7 bases between the germline ends. As part of library construction, unique molecular identifiers were attached to individual cDNA molecules. TCRdb independently ran MiXCR on the 5' RACE reads; one entry per CDR3 protein. The sample has more than 20,000 distinct CDR3 sequences; less than 7.5% are singletons. The clonotype comes from an adult who was a healthcare worker with PCR-confirmed SARS-CoV-2 infection or an uninfected control (not recorded which). The genes are TRBV2 and TRBJ2-7; no definite D call. Sample: whole blood, taken at baseline. CDR3: CASRIESYEQYF. The CDR3 DNA follows: TGTGCCAGCAGGATAGAGTCCTACGAGCAGTACTTC.